This TCR beta chain comes out of a study of PD-1 blockade in mismatch repair-deficient tumors. Across the study: Patients had eleven to twelve mismatch repair-deficient cancer types, all previously treated and progressing. General study findings and limits: Rapid post-treatment expansion, then contraction, generally preceding radiologic response, marked tumor-resident clones.

Here immunoSEQ multiplex PCR was the method, and the copy in TCRdb shows in-frame clones only, minus some. The sample shows some 48,000 clones, 65% to 80% of them seen only once. PCR or immunohistochemistry showed mismatch repair deficiency in every enrolled patient. V was pared by 1 base and J by 8 bases, with 11 bases of the junction left unmatched. This CDR3 region has 16 residues. Germline lookup yields CDR1 SGHNT and CDR2 YENEEA. Points on this clone: Antigen unknown.

This clonotype was sampled from an adult with mismatch repair-deficient cancer. This specimen was PBMCs, taken before pembrolizumab treatment. This chain connects TRBV11-3 to TRBJ2-1; 7 bases align to TRBD2. The DNA of the CDR3 is TGTGCCAGCAGCTTAGGTGGGGGGGAGGGCCGTGATGAGCAGTTCTTC. Translation gives CASSLGGGEGRDEQFF.